This TCR beta chain was captured in a study of low-dose radiotherapy and immunotherapy resistance in tumors. Study background: Cohort 1 was given 0.5 Gy per fraction every 2 weeks, for 6.5 Gy total. Dosing for Cohort 2 consisted of 1 Gy per fraction every two weeks, reaching a total of 13 Gy over 26 weeks. A daily 300 mg dose of oral aspirin was taken by patients for four cycles from cycle 1 day 1.

Many counts were recorded for this clonotype. First-strand cDNA used TRAV- and TRBV-specific primers, covering alpha and beta chains. PCR amplification of the TCRs was performed with Phusion for 20 to 25 PCR cycles, and it relied on a constant-region primer together with a V-primer adapter. TCRdb itself ran the reads through MiXCR, one entry per CDR3 protein. The sample has 60,000 to 75,000 distinct CDR3 sequences, about a quarter seen once; the top ten hold 5.5% to 8.5%. Trimming left V 5 bases short and J 5 bases short, with 22 bases between. Germline V gives CDR1 SGHVS, CDR2 FQNEAQ. The CDR3 consists of 16 residues. The time point was: before trial treatment. Donors received a regimen that comprised nivolumab, ipilimumab, aspirin, low-dose cyclophosphamide and low-dose radiotherapy.

The gene calls are TRBV7-8 and TRBJ2-7; D possibly corresponds to TRBD2 (5 bases). The receptor was isolated from a male donor with rectosigmoid adenocarcinoma. The source was PBMCs, collected before treatment. The CDR3 DNA reads TGTGCCAGCAGCCCAGAGCCGGGGTACACCTACAACGAGCAGTACTTC. Amino acid sequence: CASSPEPGYTYNEQYF.